The 11 T cell receptor beta chains in this list originate from one sample, sequenced in a study of shared T cell receptors in the human thymus. The protocol was immunoSEQ multiplex PCR, while the TCRdb copy is restricted to in-frame clones and leaves out a portion. The sample yields 700,000 or so clones, 80% to 90% seen once. The sample also formed part of further work on human thymus T cells.

The sample comprised thymocytes. The receptors were gathered from a girl under three years old with a congenital heart defect.

This clone appeared once. The chain uses TRBV6-1 and TRBJ1-1; 11 bases are shared with TRBD1. After removal of 7 bases from V and 6 bases from J, the junction contained 7 bases not matched to a gene. The CDR3 length is 14 residues. Looked up from germline, CDR1 is MNHNS and CDR2 is SASEGT. CDR3: CASTRGQGGPEAFF. The CDR3 DNA sequence: TGTGCCAGCACCAGGGGACAGGGGGGCCCTGAAGCTTTCTTT.

This chain links TRBV5-1 with TRBJ2-5; 12 bases map to TRBD2. Germline CDR1 reads SGHRS; CDR2 reads YFSETQ. V shed 4 bases, J shed 1 base, and the junction held 5 bases outside the gene matches. This CDR3 is 16 amino acids long. CDR3 loop: CASSPGLAGSQETQYF. Written as DNA, the CDR3 is TGCGCCAGCAGCCCCGGACTAGCGGGGTCCCAAGAGACCCAGTACTTC.

The chain has TRBV5-1 and TRBJ2-5; D might be TRBD1 (6 bases). The length of the CDR3 is 14 residues. V was trimmed by 4 bases and J by 2 bases, leaving 12 bases between them. The germline V gene encodes CDR1 SGHRS and CDR2 YFSETQ. The CDR3 loop is CASSVRDKQETQYF. The CDR3, as DNA: TGCGCCAGCAGCGTCCGGGACAAGCAAGAGACCCAGTACTTC.

The chain uses TRBV6-5 and TRBJ1-1; TRBD1 agrees at 7 bases. Germline CDR1 is MNHEY and CDR2 is SVGAGI. V shed 6 bases, J shed 4 bases, and the junction held 8 bases outside the gene matches. The CDR3 length is 14 residues. Written as DNA, the CDR3 is TGTGCCAGCAGGATTCAGGGGGGACTCACTGAAGCTTTCTTT. It yields the protein CASRIQGGLTEAFF.

The chain carries TRBV29-1 and TRBJ2-4; D is uncertain. Trimming took off 5 bases at V and 0 bases at J, with 14 bases between the two ends. The germline V gene encodes CDR1 SQVTM and CDR2 ANQGSEA. This CDR3 comprises 15 residues. The CDR3 is CSVNLQVLAKNIQYF. As DNA, the CDR3 is TGCAGCGTTAATCTTCAGGTTCTAGCCAAAAACATTCAGTACTTC.

The V and J genes are TRBV7-9 and TRBJ1-1; 9 nucleotides align to TRBD1. The CDR3 is made up of 14 amino acids. Germline CDR1 reads SEHNR; CDR2 reads FQNEAQ (reference sequence). The junction had 5 bases not matched to a gene; V was cut back by 2 bases and J by 7 bases. CDR3 nucleotide sequence: TGTGCCAGCAGCTTACCACAGGGGGCGGGTGAAGCTTTCTTT. This sequence encodes CASSLPQGAGEAFF. Complete variable domain (other parts from reference TRBV7-9 and TRBJ1-1): DTGVSQNPRHKITKRGQNVTFRCDPISEHNRLYWYRQTLGQGPEFLTYFQNEAQLEKSRLLSDRFSAERPKGSFSTLEIQRTEQGDSAMYLCASSLPQGAGEAFFGQGTRLTVV.

This chain uses TRBV6-1 with TRBJ1-1, with D unclear. Trimming cost V 9 bases and J 6 bases, with 14 bases left between them. The CDR3 is made up of 12 amino acids. CDR1 is MNHNS and CDR2 is SASEGT in the germline V gene. The CDR3 DNA follows: TGTGCCAGTGGCCCTGGAGGCCCTGAAGCTTTCTTT. Protein: CASGPGGPEAFF.

The chain recombines TRBV2 with TRBJ2-6; D is perhaps TRBD2 (5 bases). The CDR3 runs 18 residues. CDR1 and CDR2 (germline): SNHLY, FYNNEI. The V and J ends lost 11 bases and 0 bases respectively, with 23 bases between them. In DNA form, the CDR3 reads TGTGCCGTGGTCCACCCTGGACTGTATATCTCTGGGGCCAACGTCCTGACTTTC. It specifies CAVVHPGLYISGANVLTF.

The V call is TRBV5-1, the J call TRBJ1-1; 8 bases fit TRBD1. CDR1 and CDR2 (germline): SGHRS, YFSETQ. The CDR3 length is 15 residues. The V segment lost 3 bases and the J segment 5 bases; nucleotides outside the gene matches: 9. DNA of the CDR3: TGCGCCAGCAGCTCTGACAGGGGAAGGCGAACTGAAGCTTTCTTT. It specifies CASSSDRGRRTEAFF.

This clone appeared a single time. This chain connects TRBV6-1 to TRBJ2-3; D unclear. V dropped 4 bases and J dropped 0 bases, with 17 bases sitting between them. Germline loops: CDR1 MNHNS, CDR2 SASEGT. This CDR3 has 17 amino acids. The CDR3, as DNA: TGTGCCAGCAGTGGTCGACGACATCCTTCTAGCACAGATACGCAGTATTTT. It is translated as CASSGRRHPSSTDTQYF.

The chain carries TRBV7-2 and TRBJ2-2; 12 bases agree with TRBD2. J was trimmed by 6 bases and V by 6 bases; bases with no gene match: 11. The germline V gene has CDR1 SGHTA and CDR2 FQGNSA. CDR3 length equals 17 residues. The CDR3 DNA reads as TGTGCCAGCAGACCCCCCGGACTAGCGGGGTTTTCCGGGGAGCTGTTTTTT. Translating it yields CASRPPGLAGFSGELFF.